This entry describes one T cell receptor (beta chain). This sample was included in a study of response to subunit inactivated influenza vaccine. TCRdb reanalysed the RT-PCR reads using MiXCR and keeps one entry per CDR3 protein. Among about 480,000 distinct CDR3 sequences listed, 25% were seen once. This CDR3 comprises 13 residues. CDR1 is KGHSH and CDR2 is LQKENI in the germline V gene. Between the trimmed V and J ends, which lost 6 bases and 4 bases, there was a span of 12 bases. The chain has TRBV18 and TRBJ1-2, with a tentative D call TRBD1 (5 bases). The input for sequencing was CD4+ T cells sorted from PBMCs, taken 4 to 6 days after vaccination. This receptor was obtained from a man aged 45-65 years who received an inactivated influenza vaccine. The CDR3 DNA follows: TGTGCCAGCTCCGGGACCGAATTCTATGGCTACACCTTC. Its protein product is CASSGTEFYGYTF.